This T cell receptor beta chain was sequenced for a study of cytomegalovirus exposure and HLA in healthy donors (dated by TCRdb to 2015 to 2018). About the study as a whole: According to an earlier analysis of around 600 of the donors, about 190 million T cells yielded 117 million unique TCR beta sequences and 250 to 350 Gb of sequence data. The number of donors typed differed by locus, with 629-630 for A, B, C, DRB1 and DQB1, roughly 520 for DQA1, 600 to 610 for DPA1, and 450 to 480 for DPB1. Alongside the repertoire data, information on donor age, sex, ethnicity and CMV serostatus was compiled. To predict cytomegalovirus infection status, the study combined high-throughput TCR immunosequencing, statistical association of individual TCRs with disease status, and machine learning. An earlier analysis of 587 of the donors used high-throughput TCR beta sequencing to judge whether each TCR beta V gene segment behaved as functional or pseudogenic. HLA typing included class I and class II loci at four-digit resolution. Among 398 genotyped donors of the cohort, an average of roughly 240,000 unique TCR beta nucleotide sequences were sequenced per donor, roughly 20% of them non-productive. All discovery cohort repertoires had been generated using a single sequencing platform. An early release covering around 630 HLA-typed donors comprised about 310 gigabases of sequencing data and tens of millions of unique TCR sequences. To study patterns of TCR occurrence, a later analysis re-analyzed previously published TCR beta repertoires from more than 550 donors and added high-resolution HLA genotyping. The aim of the study was to test whether cataloging public T cell receptors could identify signatures of past pathogen exposure. In addition to the first cohort of around 670 subjects, a separate validation cohort of 100 to 150 different subjects was used. The study used immunosequencing to profile the T cell repertoires of approximately 630 subjects and linked those repertoires to cytomegalovirus serostatus. Genome-wide SNP genotypes for about 60% of the 666 donors were used in a later genetic analysis, which treated that subset as a discovery cohort. The genetic ancestry cluster associated with self-reported Caucasian donors included 70% to 85% of the approximately 400 genotyped donors. Several DR-DQ haplotypes were handled as single units for association and clustering because linkage in the cohort was strong. The later analysis used no new phenotypic data to find candidate immune exposures, relying instead on TCR beta sequences and their occurrence across donors.

Library preparation was by the immunoSEQ multiplex PCR assay. The multiplex PCR relied on a mix of 60 forward primers for TCR Vbeta segments and 13 reverse primers for TCR Jbeta segments. The CDR3 region of rearranged TCR beta genes was amplified from genomic DNA with a multiplex PCR assay. The amplified TCR beta libraries were sequenced on the Illumina HiSeq System as 87-base-pair reads. Regarding the original processing steps: A later analysis counted about 76 million unique TCR beta chains across the 690 or so repertoires, and roughly 9.9 million of these chains were shared by at least two donors. A nearest-neighbor algorithm error-corrected the raw reads and collapsed the reads into unique sequences, merging closely related sequences to remove PCR and sequencing errors. Alignment of CDR3 sequences to IMGT reference sequences was used to assign V, D and J gene segments. Each retained sequence needed at least a six-nucleotide match to both a V gene segment and a J gene segment. Rearrangements were classified as productive when the CDR3 lacked stop codons and remained in frame with V and J, and all other rearrangements were classified as non-productive. CDR3 was defined according to IMGT convention as the region running from the second conserved V-encoded cysteine to the conserved J-encoded phenylalanine. The earlier analysis of 500 to 600 of the donors excluded sequences that lacked an unambiguous match to a single V gene segment. An earlier analysis of approximately 590 of the donors called V segments functional above 56.7% productive rearrangements and segregating when the between-donor standard deviation exceeded 5%. A statistical classification framework was built to diagnose cytomegalovirus status from the catalog of TCR beta chain sequences. In a later analysis, TCR nucleotide sequences were compared against IMGT/GENE-DB human TR gene sequences so that V and J genes could be assigned. The TCRdist pipeline was used in a later analysis to assign CDR3 sequences and most-parsimonious VDJ recombination scenarios. A later analysis defined each TCR beta chain by its CDR3 amino acid sequence plus V-gene family, and excluded reads lacking a unique V-gene family. In a later analysis, nearly 600 highly shared, low-generation-probability nucleotide sequences were removed to address suspected cross-contamination and a sequencing artifact. In a later analysis, a clonal expansion index was calculated for each public chain from normalized within-repertoire ranks of inferred template counts. Generation probabilities in a later analysis came from a VDJ recombination model fitted to out-of-frame rearrangements, and those results were checked against IGoR. In a later analysis, hypergeometric tests were used to score TCR-TCR, TCR-HLA and TCR-CMV co-occurrence, with a repertoire-size bias correction applied to TCR pairs. To estimate false discovery rates, a later analysis permuted the HLA or CMV assignments 20 times. A later analysis grouped co-occurring TCRs with DBSCAN, adding TCRdist sequence similarity when clustering within HLA-allele-positive subsets. Repertoires with fewer than 30,000 or more than 120,000 public chains were left out of co-occurrence clustering, as were five repertoires with anomalous nucleotide sharing. TCRdb re-hosts the immuneACCESS table, in-frame sequences only. Its copies lack some clones; in the studies checked, an unresolved V gene accounts for under half of them, and the cause for the rest is not known. V and J calls plus clone size are reproduced from that table; the DNA served to infer D and trimming. The sample data list more than 60,000 clones, and about 68% of these were observed just once. Of the sample, about 9.1% falls within the top ten clones.

V and J are trimmed by 3 bases and 4 bases, and the gene matches miss 5 bases of the junction. CDR1 MNHNS and CDR2 SASEGT were looked up in the germline V gene. Counted from cysteine to phenylalanine, this CDR3 has 15 amino acids. Only the CDR3 DNA stays, 45 bases, in frame from base 1. The cohort comprised around 690 healthy bone marrow donors. All cohort members were sampled while nominally healthy, although unrecorded immune exposures were likely present. The donor was CMV seropositive and was included in the group of around 300 seropositive cohort members. Every donor gave a peripheral blood sample, and the peripheral blood mononuclear cells from that sample were used for TCR beta sequencing. The Qiagen DNeasy Blood Extraction Kit was used to extract genomic DNA from the blood cell samples. This clone was observed a handful of times. No cognate antigen has been identified for it. The sample holds no much larger clone one base away, and base qualities are not on file.

Results and caveats for the whole study, not just this receptor: Because counts were too low, some 16 rarely observed V segments, including chromosome 9 orphons, were excluded from the earlier analysis of several hundred of the donors. In a later genetic analysis, fewer N-insertions in productive TCRs were reported among donors in an Asian-associated ancestry cluster than the approximately 630-donor mean. The authors suggested that the approach could potentially be extended to other disease states and immunological phenotypes. The cohort was sequenced for TCR beta chains only, and without alpha or paired-chain data the features that could be detected were limited. Because the 87-base-pair reads could not distinguish some IMGT-functional V segments, including TRBV6-2 and TRBV6-3, those segments were excluded. Sequencing depth was assumed to be roughly uniform across donors in the presence/absence analyses, though that assumption may not hold. Correlated functional status among segregating V segments might be attributable to linkage disequilibrium, but an unknown experimental factor could not be ruled out. When HLA alleles, especially DR and DQ, strongly co-occurred, TCR associations were difficult to assign to individual alleles. In vitro tests confirmed that a few of the cytomegalovirus-associated TCR beta chains recognize cytomegalovirus antigens. Specific HLA alleles were associated with over 15,000 TCR beta sequences at a false discovery rate of 0.05 in a later analysis. While some public TCRs were present in many individuals, most TCR sequences turned up only very rarely across donors. Broadly in line with IMGT annotations, most TCR beta V segments showed up in productive rearrangements about 87% or about 30% of the time in an earlier analysis of roughly 590 of the donors. According to a later analysis, parvovirus B19, influenza, CMV and Epstein-Barr virus appeared linked to several top co-occurrence clusters. A further reported finding was that TCR beta sequences accurately predicted the HLA-A and HLA-B alleles for most subjects in the first cohort. A later genetic analysis associated a missense DCLRE1C variant with V-gene and J-gene trimming of TCR beta chains, and an independent cohort replicated the association. According to a later analysis, most CMV-associated TCR beta chains appeared to be HLA-restricted, and the HLA associations seemed to be driven largely by CMV exposure. For the cohort, immune exposure information was limited to CMV serostatus. A group of highly shared sequence variants was considered likely to be a technical artifact of the sequencing pipeline. The classifier was reported to diagnose cytomegalovirus status with high specificity and sensitivity in both the original cohort and the validation cohort. A later analysis found that TCR association rates varied across HLA loci, with DRB1 alleles showing the most associated TCRs and HLA-C alleles the fewest. The study gave a list of over 150 TCR beta chains associated with cytomegalovirus. A later analysis found that HLA-associated TCR beta chains were more clonally expanded and had lower generation probabilities than equally common non-associated chains. Because HLA typing was unavailable for some donors at each locus, only the typed subset was used in association tests.

Recombination linked TRBV6-1 to TRBJ1-4, and 7 junctional nucleotides match TRBD1. The material sequenced was PBMCs. This TCR came from a middle-aged man in good health and CMV-seropositive. The nucleotides are TGTGCCAGCAGTGAGAAGCAGGGGGGTAATGAAAAACTGTTTTTT. This codes for CASSEKQGGNEKLFF.